The 7 T cell receptor beta chains presented below share a single source sample, sequenced in a study of T cell changes during pregnancy in multiple sclerosis. Some clones are missing from TCRdb's copy, which holds only in-frame ones; the method was immunoSEQ multiplex PCR. The profile covers under 65,000 clones, with around 94% appearing a single time and about 2.5% taken by the ten largest. The sequencing used CD8+ T cells from peripheral blood mononuclear cells, collected after pregnancy. The receptors come from a female donor with multiple sclerosis, enrolled in a pregnancy study.

The gene calls are TRBV4-3 and TRBJ2-5; 9 bases match TRBD2. The germline CDR1 and CDR2 sequences are LGHNA and YSLEER. This CDR3 region has 16 residues. V shed 1 base and J 5 bases; nucleotides not matched to a gene: 8. CDR3 sequence: CASSQGGYAGGETQYF. DNA of the CDR3: TGCGCCAGCAGCCAAGGGGGGTATGCGGGGGGGGAGACCCAGTACTTC.

This chain links TRBV2 with TRBJ2-7; 10 positions agree with TRBD1. V gave up 6 bases and J gave up 3 bases; unmatched junction bases: 8. Germline V gene data show CDR1 as SNHLY and CDR2 as FYNNEI. The CDR3 loop spans 15 amino acids. CDR3 protein: CASSGGDRGHYEQYF. The CDR3 DNA follows: TGTGCCAGCAGCGGTGGGGACAGGGGACACTACGAGCAGTACTTC.

CDR3 in amino acids: CASRFPASGRGYEQYF. Here the CDR3 DNA reads TGTGCCAGCAGGTTCCCGGCTAGCGGGAGGGGGTACGAGCAGTACTTC. The V call is TRBV27, the J call TRBJ2-7; 12 bases are shared with TRBD2. J lost 4 bases, V lost 6 bases, and 10 bases had no gene match. The CDR3 loop spans 16 amino acids. CDR1 is MNHEY and CDR2 is SMNVEV in the germline V gene (reference sequence).

V usage is TRBV14 and J usage is TRBJ2-7; D might be TRBD1 (5 bases). From germline, CDR1 is SGHDN and CDR2 FVKESK. This CDR3 spans 13 amino acids. V dropped 3 bases and J dropped 5 bases, with 11 bases sitting between them. The CDR3 DNA reads TGTGCCAGCAGCCACTCAGGGTTCCACGAGCAGTACTTC. This encodes CASSHSGFHEQYF.

A single count supports this clone. The chain carries TRBV28 and TRBJ2-7; possible D gene TRBD1, 5 bases. CDR1 MDHEN and CDR2 SYDVKM come from the germline V gene. This CDR3 spans 13 amino acids. The V end lost 1 base, the J end lost 2 bases, and 6 bases lay between the germline ends. The CDR3 is CASSLSGTYEQYF. Here the CDR3 DNA reads TGTGCCAGCAGTTTATCAGGGACCTACGAGCAGTACTTC.

The chain has TRBV7-9 and TRBJ2-1; 12 bases agree with TRBD1. The CDR3 loop spans 17 amino acids. V dropped 5 bases and J dropped 8; count of bases not matched to a gene: 13. CDR1 is SEHNR and CDR2 is FQNEAQ in the germline V gene (reference sequence). DNA for the CDR3: TGTGCCAGCAGCACCCCCGGGACAGGGGGCGCCGGCCATGAGCAGTTCTTC. Protein sequence: CASSTPGTGGAGHEQFF.

The rearrangement joins TRBV5-6 to TRBJ1-2; D is possibly TRBD1 (5 bases). V lost 0 bases and J 3 bases, leaving 12 bases between the germline ends. The CDR3 consists of 15 residues. Germline V gives CDR1 SGHDT, CDR2 YYEEEE. CDR3 protein: CASSLVRRADYGYTF. Written as DNA, the CDR3 is TGTGCCAGCAGCTTGGTTCGCAGGGCGGACTATGGCTACACCTTC.